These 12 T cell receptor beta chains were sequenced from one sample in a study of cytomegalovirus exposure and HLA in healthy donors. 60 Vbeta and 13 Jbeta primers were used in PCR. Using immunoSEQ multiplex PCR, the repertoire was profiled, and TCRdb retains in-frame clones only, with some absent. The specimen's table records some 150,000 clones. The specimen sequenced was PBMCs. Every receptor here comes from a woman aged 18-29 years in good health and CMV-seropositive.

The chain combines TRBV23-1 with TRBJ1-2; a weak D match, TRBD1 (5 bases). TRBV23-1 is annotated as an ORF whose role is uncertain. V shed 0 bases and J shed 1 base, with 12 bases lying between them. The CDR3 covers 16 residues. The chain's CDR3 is CASSQSSGGGNYGYTF. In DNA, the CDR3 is TGCGCCAGCAGTCAATCCTCCGGGGGGGGTAACTATGGCTACACCTTC.

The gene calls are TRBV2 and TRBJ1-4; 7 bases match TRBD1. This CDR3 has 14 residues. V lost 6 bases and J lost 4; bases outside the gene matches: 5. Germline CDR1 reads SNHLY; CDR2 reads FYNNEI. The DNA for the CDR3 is TGTGCCAGCAGGGGGGACAGTTTTAATGAAAAACTGTTTTTT. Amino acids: CASRGDSFNEKLFF.

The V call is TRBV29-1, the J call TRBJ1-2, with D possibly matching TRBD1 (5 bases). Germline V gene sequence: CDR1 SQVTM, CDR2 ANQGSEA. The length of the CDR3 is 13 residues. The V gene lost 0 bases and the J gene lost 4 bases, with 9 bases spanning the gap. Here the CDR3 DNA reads TGCAGCGTTGAAGATCTGGACACCTATGGCTACACCTTC. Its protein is CSVEDLDTYGYTF.

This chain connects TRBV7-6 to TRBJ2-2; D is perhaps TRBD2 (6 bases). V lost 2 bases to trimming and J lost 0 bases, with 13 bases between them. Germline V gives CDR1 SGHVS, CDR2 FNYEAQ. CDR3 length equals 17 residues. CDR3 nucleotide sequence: TGTGCCAGCAGCTTATTAGCGGAACCGGCGAACACCGGGGAGCTGTTTTTT. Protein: CASSLLAEPANTGELFF.

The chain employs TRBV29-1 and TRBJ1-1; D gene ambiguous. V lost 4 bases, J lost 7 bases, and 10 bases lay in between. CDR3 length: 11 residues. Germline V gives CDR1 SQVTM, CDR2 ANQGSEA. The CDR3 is CSVGSVVEAFF. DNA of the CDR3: TGCAGCGTTGGGAGTGTGGTTGAAGCTTTCTTT.

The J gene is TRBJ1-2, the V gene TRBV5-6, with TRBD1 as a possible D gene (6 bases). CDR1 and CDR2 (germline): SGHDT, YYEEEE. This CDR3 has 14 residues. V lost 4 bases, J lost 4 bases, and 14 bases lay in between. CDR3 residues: CASSLEDSLYGYTF. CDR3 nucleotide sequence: TGTGCCAGCAGCCTGGAGGACAGCCTCTATGGCTACACCTTC.

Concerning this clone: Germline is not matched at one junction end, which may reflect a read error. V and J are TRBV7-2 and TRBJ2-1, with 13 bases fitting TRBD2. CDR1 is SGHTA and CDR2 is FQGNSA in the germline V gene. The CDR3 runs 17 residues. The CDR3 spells CASTLLLAGGQTNEQFF. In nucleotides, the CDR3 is TGTGCCAGCACCTTATTACTAGCGGGGGGGCAGACCAATGAGCAGTTCTTC. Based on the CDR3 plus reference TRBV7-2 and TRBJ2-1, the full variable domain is GAGVSQSPSNKVTEKGKDVELRCDPISGHTALYWYRQSLGQGLEFLIYFQGNSAPDKSGLPSDRFSAERTGGSVSTLTIQRTQQEDSAVYLCASTLLLAGGQTNEQFFGPGTRLTVL.

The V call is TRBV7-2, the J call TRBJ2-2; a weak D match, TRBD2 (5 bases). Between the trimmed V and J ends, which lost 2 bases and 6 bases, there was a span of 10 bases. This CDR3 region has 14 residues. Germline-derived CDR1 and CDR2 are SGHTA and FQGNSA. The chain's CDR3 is CASSLRSASGELFF. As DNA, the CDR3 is TGTGCCAGCAGCTTACGTAGCGCGTCCGGGGAGCTGTTTTTT.

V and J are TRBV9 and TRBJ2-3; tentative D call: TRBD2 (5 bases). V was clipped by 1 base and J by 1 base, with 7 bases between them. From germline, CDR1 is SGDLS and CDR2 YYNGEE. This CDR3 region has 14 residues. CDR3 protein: CASSVSRGTDTQYF. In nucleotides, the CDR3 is TGTGCCAGCAGCGTATCGAGGGGCACAGATACGCAGTATTTT. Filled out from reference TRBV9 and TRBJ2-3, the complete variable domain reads DSGVTQTPKHLITATGQRVTLRCSPRSGDLSVYWYQQSLDQGLQFLIQYYNGEERAKGNILERFSAQQFPDLHSELNLSSLELGDSALYFCASSVSRGTDTQYFGPGTRLTVL.

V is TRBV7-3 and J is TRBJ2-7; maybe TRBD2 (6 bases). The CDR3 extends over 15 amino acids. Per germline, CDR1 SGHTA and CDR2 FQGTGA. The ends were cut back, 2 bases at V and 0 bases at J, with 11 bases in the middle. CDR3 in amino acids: CASSLDGTYSYEQYF. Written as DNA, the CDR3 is TGTGCCAGCAGCTTAGACGGGACTTACTCCTACGAGCAGTACTTC.

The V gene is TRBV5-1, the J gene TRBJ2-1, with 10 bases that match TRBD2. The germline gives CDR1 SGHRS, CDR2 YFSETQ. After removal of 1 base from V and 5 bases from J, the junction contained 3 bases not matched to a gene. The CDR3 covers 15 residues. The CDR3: CASSLSSGGHNEQFF. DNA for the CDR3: TGCGCCAGCAGCTTGTCTAGCGGGGGACACAATGAGCAGTTCTTC. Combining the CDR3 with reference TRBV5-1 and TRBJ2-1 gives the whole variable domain KAGVTQTPRYLIKTRGQQVTLSCSPISGHRSVSWYQQTPGQGLQFLFEYFSETQRNKGNFPGRFSGRQFSNSRSEMNVSTLELGDSALYLCASSLSSGGHNEQFFGPGTRLTVL.

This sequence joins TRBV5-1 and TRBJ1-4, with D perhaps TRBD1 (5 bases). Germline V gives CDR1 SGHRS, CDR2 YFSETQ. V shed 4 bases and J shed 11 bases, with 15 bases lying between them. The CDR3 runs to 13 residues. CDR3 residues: CASSAGTQNKLFF. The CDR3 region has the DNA TGCGCCAGCAGCGCCGGGACTCAGAATAAACTGTTTTTT.